The entry that follows covers one T cell receptor beta chain sequence. Its antigen remains unidentified. Sequence at one end of the junction differs from germline and may be a read error. The study, taken as a whole, reports: Larger-cohort validation covered only one TCR beta V-J rearrangement. Tumor memory CD4+ T cell TCR gene usage was found to cluster with blood and lymph node memory CD4+ cells and with lymph node naive CD4+ cells. Greatest tumor Treg TCR overlap was with tumor naive CD4+ cells.

Full-length variable regions came from constant-region reverse primers plus semi-nested Nested Universal Primer A PCR. TCRdb used MiXCR to reprocess the 5' RACE reads, holding one entry per CDR3 protein. The sample records roughly 45,000 distinct CDR3 sequences, roughly 23% being singletons. This CDR3 spans 16 amino acids. Germline CDR1 and CDR2: MGHRA and YSYEKL. Treg sorting used a CD4+CD25+CD127-/low gate. The sequencing input was Tregs sorted from a lymph node. This TCR was recovered from a female donor with breast cancer. The rearrangement links TRBV4-1 to TRBJ2-7; TRBD2 is a possible D gene (6 bases). For the CDR3, the DNA is TGCGCCAGCAGCCGCGACCGGGACTTCCGCTCCCACGAGCAGTACTTC. Amino acid sequence: CASSRDRDFRSHEQYF.